The clone carrying this TCR beta chain was counted only a few times. This beta chain turned up in a library designed for alpha chains; as an off-target read, its abundance says little. Noted time point: sample taken at primary tumor resection. No cells were sorted before sequencing. The whole RNA sequenced was extracted from tumor, nontumor lung or frozen PBMC. Via MiXCR, TCRdb re-called the 5' RACE reads, giving one row per CDR3 protein. The sample records about 400 distinct CDR3 sequences, approximately 40% being singletons. Germline CDR1 LGHNA, CDR2 YNFKEQ. V was pared by 10 bases and J by 5 bases, with 12 bases between. The CDR3 contains 12 residues. The source of the sample is a study of spatial heterogeneity in lung cancer. Study at large: Detection consistently yielded more beta chains than alpha chains. Averaged across combinations, each unique TCR and UMI pairing appeared more than ten times in raw reads, which were uncorrected.

The sample here was PBMCs, taken at surgery. The receptor comes from a male donor with early-stage non-small cell lung cancer. The rearrangement uses TRBV4-2 and TRBJ2-1; unclear D gene. CDR3: CATKEQNNEQFF. The CDR3 DNA is TGTGCCACCAAGGAGCAGAACAATGAGCAGTTCTTC.